This T cell receptor beta chain was identified during a study of cytomegalovirus exposure and HLA in healthy donors. Findings and limits, study-wide: The authors reported that TCR beta sequences could predict HLA-A and HLA-B alleles. These predictions were accurate for most subjects in the first cohort. In a later analysis, V- and J-gene trimming of beta chains associated with a DCLRE1C missense variant, replicated independently.

The junction had 2 bases not matched to a gene; V was cut back by 5 bases and J by 3 bases. The V gene's germline CDR1 is KGHSH and CDR2 LQKENI. The CDR3 length is 15 residues. The PCR had 60 Vbeta and 13 Jbeta primers. In the original processing: A later analysis tallied approximately 80 million unique TCR beta chains, 9.5 million to 14 million of them shared. Measured with immunoSEQ multiplex PCR; TCRdb has only the in-frame clones, and not every one. V and J calls and clone size are given by that table; D and trimming were obtained from the DNA. The data contain about 120,000 clones, less than 65% of them singletons. As concerns this clone: The target antigen is unknown.

The chain uses TRBV18 and TRBJ2-3; TRBD2 matches at 13 bases. This receptor was identified in a man aged 35-49 years in good health and CMV-seropositive. Material for sequencing was PBMCs. CDR3 protein: CASSSGLAGTDTQYF. In nucleotides, the CDR3 is TGTGCCAGCTCATCGGGACTAGCGGGGACAGATACGCAGTATTTT.